One sample yielded the 4 T cell receptor beta chains listed below, sequenced in a study of human T cells and chemical hapten exposure. TCRdb re-called the RACE reads with MiXCR, one entry per CDR3 protein. Of around 77,000 distinct CDR3 sequences listed, around 10% are singletons. Regarding time point: patch test 1, 2 weeks after DPC sensitization. The sample's treatment: therapeutic diphenylcyclopropenone sensitization with weekly scalp DPC. The source was whole blood, collected in connection with sensitization to the hapten diphenylcyclopropenone (DPC). The receptor source for this set is a woman aged 40 to 55 with alopecia areata. Some clones in this sample may be carry-over from other donors' samples.

This clonotype was counted many times. The rearrangement joins TRBV7-3 to TRBJ1-6; 10 bases line up with TRBD1. J was trimmed by 10 bases and V by 2 bases; bases with no gene match: 5. The CDR3 totals 15 residues. Germline V lookup: CDR1 SGHTA, CDR2 FQGTGA. The CDR3 bases are TGTGCCAGCAGCTTAGCCGGGACAGGGGACTCACCCCTCCACTTT. Its protein product is CASSLAGTGDSPLHF.

This clonotype was seen at least ten times. The chain recombines TRBV11-3 with TRBJ2-5; D is possibly TRBD2 (6 bases). V shed 5 bases and J shed 5 bases, with 15 bases lying between them. From germline, CDR1 is SGHNT and CDR2 YENEEA. This CDR3 is 14 amino acids long. The CDR3 DNA is TGTGCCAGCAGCCCCGGACGGGGGATTGAGACCCAGTACTTC. Protein: CASSPGRGIETQYF.

This clonotype was seen at least ten times. This sequence joins TRBV4-1 and TRBJ2-2, with 7 bases matching TRBD2. V was clipped by 4 bases and J by 3 bases; unmatched bases: 8. The CDR3 is made up of 16 amino acids. Germline values: CDR1 MGHRA, CDR2 YSYEKL. Written as DNA, the CDR3 is TGCGCCAGCAGCCGTCTGGCGGGGGTTCACACCGGGGAGCTGTTTTTT. It yields the protein CASSRLAGVHTGELFF.

This clonotype was picked up many times. This chain uses TRBV7-3 with TRBJ2-4, with D possibly being TRBD2 (5 bases). There are 13 residues in the CDR3. With 1 base removed from V and 8 bases from J, the gap between germline ends came to 9 bases. Germline assignment: CDR1 SGHTA and CDR2 FQGTGA. In DNA form, the CDR3 reads TGTGCCAGCAGCTTAAGGCCCGGGGACATTCAGTACTTC. The encoded protein is CASSLRPGDIQYF.